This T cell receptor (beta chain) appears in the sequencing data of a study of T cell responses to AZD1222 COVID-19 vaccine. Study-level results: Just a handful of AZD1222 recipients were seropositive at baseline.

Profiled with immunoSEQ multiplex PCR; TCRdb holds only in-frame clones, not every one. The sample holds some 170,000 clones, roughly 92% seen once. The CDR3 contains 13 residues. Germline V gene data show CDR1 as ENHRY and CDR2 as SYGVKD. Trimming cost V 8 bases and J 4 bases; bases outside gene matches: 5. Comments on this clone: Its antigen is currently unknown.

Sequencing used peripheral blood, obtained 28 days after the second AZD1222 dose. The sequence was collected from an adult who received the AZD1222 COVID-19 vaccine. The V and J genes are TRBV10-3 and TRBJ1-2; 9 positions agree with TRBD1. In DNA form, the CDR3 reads TGTGCCATCGGGGACAGGGTGGTCTATGGCTACACCTTC. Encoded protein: CAIGDRVVYGYTF.